The 20 T cell receptor beta chains listed next were all sequenced from one sample in a study of OX40 agonist ivuxolimab in advanced cancers. This table comes from immunoSEQ multiplex PCR, and its TCRdb copy is limited to in-frame clones, with some not included. The data show some 26,000 clones, 65% to 85% seen once. The sample was CD4+ or CD8+ T cells sorted from blood, taken in a trial of the OX40 agonist ivuxolimab. The receptors were gathered from an adult with an advanced solid tumor such as melanoma, head and neck, liver or kidney cancer.

The chain has TRBV30 and TRBJ2-5, with D unclear. The CDR3 sequence is 14 residues long. V was pared by 0 bases and J by 5 bases, with 13 bases between. Per the germline V gene, CDR1 is GTSNPN and CDR2 is SVGIG (reference sequence). CDR3 amino acids: CAWSVSDVFETQYF. CDR3 bases: TGTGCCTGGAGTGTTTCTGACGTTTTCGAGACCCAGTACTTC.

The V call is TRBV6-1, the J call TRBJ2-7; D is unresolved. This CDR3 region has 14 residues. The germline V gene has CDR1 MNHNS and CDR2 SASEGT. V lost 3 bases and J lost 1, with 10 bases in between. This CDR3 is CASSDPISSYEQYF. For the CDR3, the DNA is TGTGCCAGCAGTGATCCGATTTCGTCCTACGAGCAGTACTTC.

V gene TRBV6-1 combines with J gene TRBJ2-7, with a tentative D call TRBD2 (6 bases). CDR1 and CDR2 from the germline V gene are MNHNS and SASEGT. Trimming cost V 1 base and J 1 base, with 11 bases left between them. The CDR3 extends over 15 amino acids. Here the CDR3 reads CASSEDGGASYEQYF. As DNA, the CDR3 is TGTGCCAGCAGTGAAGACGGCGGGGCTTCCTACGAGCAGTACTTC.

The V call is TRBV19, the J call TRBJ1-1; D gene unclear. The CDR3 totals 13 residues. Trimming stripped 6 bases from V and 7 bases from J, with 15 bases between. Germline CDR1 and CDR2: LNHDA and SQIVND (reference sequence). The CDR3 region is CASSRPGFFEAFF. The CDR3 DNA reads as TGTGCCAGTAGCAGACCAGGCTTCTTTGAAGCTTTCTTT.

This clone has just one count. This chain links TRBV29-1 with TRBJ1-2; 9 bases line up with TRBD1. V lost 7 bases, J lost 8 bases, and 5 bases stayed unmatched. The CDR3 is 11 amino acids. The germline gives CDR1 SQVTM, CDR2 ANQGSEA. CDR3 sequence reads: CSEGTGKGYTF. For the CDR3, the DNA is TGCAGCGAGGGGACAGGGAAAGGCTACACCTTC.

The table lists this clone with a few counts. V and J are TRBV5-4 and TRBJ1-4, with D hard to call. V was cut by 1 base and J by 9 bases, with 4 bases left in between. Germline V CDR1 and CDR2: SGHNT, YYREEE (reference sequence). CDR3 size: 11 residues. In DNA form, the CDR3 reads TGTGCCAGCAGCTTGAACCAAAAACTGTTTTTT. As protein: CASSLNQKLFF.

The chain joins TRBV19 to TRBJ1-1; 8 nucleotides line up with TRBD1. This CDR3 region has 13 residues. Trimming removed 3 bases from V and 10 bases from J; junction bases left unmatched: 7. Looked up from germline, CDR1 is LNHDA and CDR2 is SQIVND (reference sequence). The CDR3 loop reads CASSILTGGRAFF. CDR3 nucleotides: TGTGCCAGTAGTATTTTAACAGGGGGAAGAGCTTTCTTT.

This clone was found once. The chain carries TRBV30 and TRBJ1-6; D might be TRBD1 (5 bases). V lost 5 bases, J lost 7 bases, and 15 bases lay in between. The CDR3 runs to 14 residues. The germline V gene has CDR1 GTSNPN and CDR2 SVGIG (reference sequence). CDR3 coding DNA: TGTGCCTGGTCCCCCCAGGGCCAGAATTCACCCCTCCACTTT. Its translation: CAWSPQGQNSPLHF. The complete variable domain, with remaining parts taken from reference TRBV30 and TRBJ1-6, reads SQTIHQWPATLVQPVGSPLSLECTVEGTSNPNLYWYRQAAGRGLQLLFYSVGIGQISSEVPQNLSASRPQDRQFILSSKKLLLSDSGFYLCAWSPQGQNSPLHFGNGTRLTVT.

CDR3 in amino acids: CASSLVGGETEAFF. CDR3 coding DNA: TGCGCCAGCAGCTTGGTTGGGGGGGAGACTGAAGCTTTCTTT. The chain recombines TRBV5-1 with TRBJ1-1; D may be TRBD1 (5 bases). Trimming shortened V by 0 bases and J by 5 bases, and 11 bases separated the two germline ends. There are 14 residues in the CDR3. Germline values: CDR1 SGHRS, CDR2 YFSETQ.

The chain uses TRBV6-1 and TRBJ2-5, with TRBD1 matching 8 bases. The J call may be wrong; the DNA end is better matched by TRBJ2-7. Germline CDR1 MNHNS, CDR2 SASEGT. The CDR3 loop spans 14 amino acids. CDR3 DNA sequence: TGTGCCAGCAGTAGACAGGGGCGTTCCTACGAGCAGTACTTC. Amino acids: CASSRQGRSYEQYF.

This clone is a singleton in its sample. V and J are TRBV13 and TRBJ2-3, with 11 bases that match TRBD2. The germline gives CDR1 PRHDT, CDR2 FYEKMQ (reference sequence). The CDR3 length is 16 residues. Unmatched junction bases numbered 7, after V lost 4 bases and J lost 4 bases. The CDR3 reads CASSYTSGSGSDTQYF. The CDR3 coding sequence is TGTGCCAGCAGCTACACTAGCGGGAGTGGGTCAGATACGCAGTATTTT.

The rearrangement links TRBV5-4 to TRBJ1-4, with 8 bases aligning to TRBD1. Germline trimming cut 4 bases from V and 3 bases from J; bases unmatched to any gene: 5. Germline V gene lookup returns CDR1 SGHNT and CDR2 YYREEE (reference sequence). CDR3 length: 15 residues. The CDR3 region is CASSLYRGSNEKLFF. CDR3 nucleotide sequence: TGTGCCAGCAGCCTCTACAGGGGGTCTAATGAAAAACTGTTTTTT. Based on the CDR3 plus reference TRBV5-4 and TRBJ1-4, the full variable domain is ETGVTQSPTHLIKTRGQQVTLRCSSQSGHNTVSWYQQALGQGPQFIFQYYREEENGRGNFPPRFSGLQFPNYSSELNVNALELDDSALYLCASSLYRGSNEKLFFGSGTQLSVL.

V is TRBV19 and J is TRBJ1-5, with 10 bases identical to TRBD1. The CDR3 length is 19 residues. The junction had 8 bases not matched to a gene; V was cut back by 0 bases and J by 0 bases. Germline CDR1 is LNHDA and CDR2 is SQIVND (reference sequence). The CDR3 nucleotides are TGTGCCAGTAGTATAGATCGGGACAGGGGACAGTCTAGCAATCAGCCCCAGCATTTT. It is translated as CASSIDRDRGQSSNQPQHF.

The CDR3 reads CASSPGGPNTEAFF. CDR3 DNA sequence: TGCGCCAGCAGCCCCGGTGGCCCGAACACTGAAGCTTTCTTT. The chain recombines TRBV5-1 with TRBJ1-1; D remains ambiguous. Trimming removed 4 bases from V and 1 base from J, with 11 bases in between. The germline CDR1 and CDR2 sequences are SGHRS and YFSETQ. There are 14 residues in the CDR3.

V is TRBV14 and J is TRBJ1-2; D might be TRBD1 (5 bases). V gave up 3 bases and J gave up 7 bases, with 18 bases separating them. Per germline, CDR1 SGHDN and CDR2 FVKESK. CDR3 length equals 15 residues. CDR3 loop: CASSHQGGGAGGYTF. The CDR3 bases are TGTGCCAGCAGCCACCAAGGAGGAGGGGCGGGTGGCTACACCTTC. The variable domain in full, with the rest retrieved from reference TRBV14 and TRBJ1-2, is EAGVTQFPSHSVIEKGQTVTLRCDPISGHDNLYWYRRVMGKEIKFLLHFVKESKQDESGMPNNRFLAERTGGTYSTLKVQPAELEDSGVYFCASSHQGGGAGGYTFGSGTRLTVV.

This CDR3 reads CASRDRSNTGELFF. CDR3 nucleotide sequence: TGTGCCAGTAGGGACAGGTCGAACACCGGGGAGCTGTTTTTT. The V call is TRBV6-1, the J call TRBJ2-2, with 8 bases lining up with TRBD1. J gave up 0 bases and V 9 bases, and 3 bases lay outside the gene matches. CDR1 and CDR2 from the germline V gene are MNHNS and SASEGT. The CDR3 runs 14 residues.

The chain has TRBV19 and TRBJ1-2; D not certain. V was pared by 5 bases and J by 4 bases, with 17 bases between. From germline, CDR1 is LNHDA and CDR2 SQIVND (reference sequence). This CDR3 contains 15 residues. The CDR3 DNA follows: TGTGCCAGTAGTTTATCATCAACGGGGAGCTATGGCTACACCTTC. Translating gives CASSLSSTGSYGYTF.

This sequence joins TRBV7-2 and TRBJ2-7, with D possibly being TRBD2 (5 bases). V dropped 3 bases and J dropped 0 bases, with 12 bases sitting between them. This CDR3 has 15 residues. Germline CDR1 reads SGHTA; CDR2 reads FQGNSA. DNA for the CDR3: TGTGCCAGCAGCTTCGGTGGAGGTTACTCCTACGAGCAGTACTTC. It yields the protein CASSFGGGYSYEQYF.

This clone was recorded once. DNA of the CDR3: TGTGCCAGCAGCTTAGCGACTACGAGTGAGCAGTTCTTC. Protein product: CASSLATTSEQFF. The rearrangement uses TRBV7-3 and TRBJ2-1; D might be TRBD2 (5 bases). The V end was cut by 2 bases, the J end by 9 bases, with 11 bases between. The germline V gene encodes CDR1 SGHTA and CDR2 FQGTGA. This CDR3 region has 13 residues.

This clone was seen a single time. V usage is TRBV11-2 and J usage is TRBJ2-7; TRBD2 is a possible D gene (6 bases). With 5 bases removed from V and 5 bases from J, the gap between germline ends came to 10 bases. This CDR3 region has 12 residues. Germline-derived CDR1 and CDR2 are SGHAT and FQNNGV. CDR3: CASSIGGNEQYF. DNA for the CDR3: TGTGCCAGCAGCATCGGAGGGAACGAGCAGTACTTC.